This TCR beta chain originates from a study of STAT5B mutations in CD4+ large granular lymphocyte leukemia. Here immunoSEQ multiplex PCR was the method, and the copy in TCRdb shows in-frame clones only, minus some. The sample lists around 2,100 clones; 60% to 85% were seen once. Germline trimming cut 0 bases from V and 7 bases from J; bases unmatched to any gene: 4. CDR1 is SGHTS, CDR2 YDEGEE, per germline. This CDR3 has 15 amino acids. The material sequenced was PBMCs. The chain links TRBV5-8 to TRBJ2-3, with 11 bases aligning to TRBD2. The clonotype comes from a woman aged 65 to 85 with CD4+ T-cell large granular lymphocyte leukemia. The CDR3 DNA follows: TGTGCCAGCAGCTTGGCGCTAGCGGGAGGCCATACGCAGTATTTT. It specifies CASSLALAGGHTQYF.